This T cell receptor (beta chain) was retrieved from a study of T cell repertoires in cytomegalovirus infection. On the study more broadly: Recently identified HLA-C-restricted CMV epitopes and well-studied HLA-B-restricted CMV epitopes were used by the study. Public TCR beta signatures indicated both CMV infection and matching HLA type.

CDR1 is MNHNS, CDR2 SASEGT, per germline. The CDR3 runs to 14 residues. Trimming took off 5 bases at V and 3 bases at J, with 14 bases between the two ends. TCRdb reprocessed the reads with MiXCR, giving one entry per CDR3 protein. Here the sample spans some 500,000 distinct CDR3 sequences, approximately 40% being singletons. Worth noting for this clonotype: Antigen specificity is unknown.

This sequence originates from a human donor in good health (CMV status not recorded). Some clones in this sample may be carry-over from other donors' samples. This specimen consisted of cultured PBMCs, obtained from culture after CMV antigen stimulation. The chain joins TRBV6-1 to TRBJ2-7, with D tentatively TRBD1 or TRBD2 (5 bases each). CDR3 bases: TGTGCCAGCAGTACCGGGACGGCTTACTACGAGCAGTACTTC. This gives the protein CASSTGTAYYEQYF.